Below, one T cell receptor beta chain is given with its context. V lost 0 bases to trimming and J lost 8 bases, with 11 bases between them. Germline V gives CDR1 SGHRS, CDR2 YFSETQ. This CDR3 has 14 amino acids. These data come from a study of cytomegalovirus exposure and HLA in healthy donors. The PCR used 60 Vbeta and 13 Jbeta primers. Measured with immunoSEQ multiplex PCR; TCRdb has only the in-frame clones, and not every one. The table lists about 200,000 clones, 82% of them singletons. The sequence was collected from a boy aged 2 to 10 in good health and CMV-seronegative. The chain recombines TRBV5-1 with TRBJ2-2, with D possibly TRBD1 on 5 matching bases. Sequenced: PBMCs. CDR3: CASSLEGPAGELFF. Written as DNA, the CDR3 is TGCGCCAGCAGCTTGGAGGGGCCCGCGGGGGAGCTGTTTTTT.